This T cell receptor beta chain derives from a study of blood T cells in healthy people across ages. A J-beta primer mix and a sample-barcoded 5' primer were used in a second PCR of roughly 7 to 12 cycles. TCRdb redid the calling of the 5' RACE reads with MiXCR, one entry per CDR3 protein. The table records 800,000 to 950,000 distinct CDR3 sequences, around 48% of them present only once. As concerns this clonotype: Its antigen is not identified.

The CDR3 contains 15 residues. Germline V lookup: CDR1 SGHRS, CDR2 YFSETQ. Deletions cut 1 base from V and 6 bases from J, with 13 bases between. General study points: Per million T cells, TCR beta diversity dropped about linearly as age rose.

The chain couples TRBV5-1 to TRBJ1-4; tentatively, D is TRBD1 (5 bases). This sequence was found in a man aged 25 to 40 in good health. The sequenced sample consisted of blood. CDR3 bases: TGCGCCAGCAGCTTGCTTGGACTAGGGGATGAAAAACTGTTTTTT. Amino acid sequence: CASSLLGLGDEKLFF. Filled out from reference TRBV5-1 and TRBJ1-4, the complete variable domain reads KAGVTQTPRYLIKTRGQQVTLSCSPISGHRSVSWYQQTPGQGLQFLFEYFSETQRNKGNFPGRFSGRQFSNSRSEMNVSTLELGDSALYLCASSLLGLGDEKLFFGSGTQLSVL.